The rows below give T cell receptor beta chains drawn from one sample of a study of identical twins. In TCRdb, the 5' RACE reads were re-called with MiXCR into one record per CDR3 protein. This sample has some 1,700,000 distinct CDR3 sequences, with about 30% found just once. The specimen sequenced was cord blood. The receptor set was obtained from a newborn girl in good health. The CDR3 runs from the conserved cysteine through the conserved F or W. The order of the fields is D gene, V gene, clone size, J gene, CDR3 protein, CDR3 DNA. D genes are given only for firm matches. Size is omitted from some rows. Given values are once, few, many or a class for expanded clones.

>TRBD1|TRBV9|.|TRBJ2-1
CASSGGQKLYNEQFF
TGTGCCAGCAGCGGGGGACAGAAGCTCTACAATGAGCAGTTCTTC
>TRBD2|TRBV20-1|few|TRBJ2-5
CSARAAFAILPGGETQYF
TGCAGTGCTAGAGCCGCTTTCGCCATTTTGCCGGGGGGAGAGACCCAGTACTTC
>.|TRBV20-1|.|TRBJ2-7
CSAINRFSYEQYF
TGCAGTGCTATAAACAGGTTTTCCTACGAGCAGTACTTC
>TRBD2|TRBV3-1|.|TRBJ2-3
CASSQVSLMGDYGTNSDTQYF
TGTGCCAGCAGCCAAGTCTCGCTTATGGGTGATTATGGGACTAATTCAGATACGCAGTATTTT
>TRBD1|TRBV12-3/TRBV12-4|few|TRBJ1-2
CASSGRGVGYTF
TGTGCCAGCAGCGGCAGGGGGGTCGGCTACACCTTC
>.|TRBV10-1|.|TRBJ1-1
CASARAVNTEAFF
TGCGCCAGCGCGAGGGCGGTGAACACTGAAGCTTTCTTT
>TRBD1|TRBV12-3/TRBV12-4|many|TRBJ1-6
CASSGDRGVISPLHF
TGTGCCAGCAGCGGGGACAGGGGCGTGATTTCACCCCTCCACTTT
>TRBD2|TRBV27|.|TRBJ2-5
CASSPRGSGSFETQYF
TGTGCCAGCAGTCCCCGGGGTAGCGGGAGTTTTGAGACCCAGTACTTC
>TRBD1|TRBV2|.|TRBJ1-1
CASRDRGLAEAFF
TGTGCCAGCAGGGACAGGGGGCTGGCTGAAGCTTTCTTT
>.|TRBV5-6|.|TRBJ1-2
CASSLKRARGYTF
TGTGCCAGCAGCTTGAAGCGGGCTCGAGGCTACACCTTC
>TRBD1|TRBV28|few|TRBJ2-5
CASSLFYWTGGETQYF
TGTGCCAGCAGTTTGTTCTACTGGACAGGGGGAGAGACCCAGTACTTC
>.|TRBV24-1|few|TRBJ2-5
CATSDSSEVSETQYF
TGTGCCACCAGTGATTCCAGCGAAGTTTCGGAGACCCAGTACTTC
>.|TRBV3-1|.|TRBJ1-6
CASSQMTVRNSPLHF
TGTGCCAGCAGCCAGATGACAGTCCGAAATTCACCCCTCCACTTT
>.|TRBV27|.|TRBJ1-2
CASGYKTVVLRGYTF
TGTGCCAGCGGATACAAAACAGTGGTGCTTCGGGGCTACACCTTC
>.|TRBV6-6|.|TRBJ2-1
CASSYPVLGEETQFF
TGTGCCAGCAGTTACCCGGTACTAGGTGAAGAGACCCAGTTCTTC
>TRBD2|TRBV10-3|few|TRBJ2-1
CAIMAGVQETQFF
TGTGCCATCATGGCGGGGGTACAAGAGACCCAGTTCTTC
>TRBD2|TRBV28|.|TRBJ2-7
CASSFPSGRFSSYEQYF
TGTGCCAGCAGTTTCCCTAGCGGGAGGTTTAGCTCCTACGAGCAGTACTTC
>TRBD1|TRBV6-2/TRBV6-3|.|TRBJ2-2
CASSRQGAHGELIF
TGTGCCAGCAGTCGACAGGGGGCCCACGGGGAGCTGATTTTT
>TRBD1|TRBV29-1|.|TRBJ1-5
CSIATGGNQPQHF
TGCAGCATTGCCACAGGGGGCAATCAGCCCCAGCATTTT
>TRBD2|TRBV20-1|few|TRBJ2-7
CSARDPSGGSYEQYF
TGCAGTGCTAGAGATCCAAGCGGGGGATCTTACGAGCAGTACTTC
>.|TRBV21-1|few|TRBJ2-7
CASSKARRQRSEQYF
TGTGCCAGCAGCAAAGCGCGGAGACAACGCTCCGAGCAGTACTTC
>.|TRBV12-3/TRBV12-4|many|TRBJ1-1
CASSPDYTEAFF
TGTGCCAGCAGTCCCGACTACACTGAAGCTTTCTTT
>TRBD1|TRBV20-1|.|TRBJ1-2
CSARPGTGQGYTF
TGCAGTGCTAGACCAGGGACAGGGCAAGGCTACACCTTC
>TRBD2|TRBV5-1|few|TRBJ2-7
CASSLASGSRYEQYF
TGCGCCAGCAGCTTGGCTAGCGGGAGTCGGTACGAGCAGTACTTC
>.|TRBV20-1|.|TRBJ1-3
CSAARGLSGNTIYF
TGCAGTGCGGCCAGGGGTCTCTCTGGAAACACCATATATTTT
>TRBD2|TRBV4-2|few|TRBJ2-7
CASSQASAGGIKISYEQYF
TGTGCCAGCAGCCAAGCCTCAGCGGGGGGAATTAAGATCTCCTACGAGCAGTACTTC
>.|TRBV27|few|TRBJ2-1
CATLPGTRGHEQFF
TGTGCCACCCTCCCCGGGACTAGGGGGCATGAGCAGTTCTTC
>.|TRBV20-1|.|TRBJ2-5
CSARRSGHLQETQYF
TGCAGTGCTAGGCGATCGGGACACCTACAAGAGACCCAGTACTTC
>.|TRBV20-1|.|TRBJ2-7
CSAVTGGAGREQYF
TGCAGTGCTGTCACAGGGGGGGCTGGTCGCGAGCAGTACTTC
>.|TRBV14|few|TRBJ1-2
CASSQWEGSNYGYTF
TGTGCCAGCAGCCAATGGGAGGGAAGTAACTATGGCTACACCTTC
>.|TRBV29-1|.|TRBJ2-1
CSVFRQGEGEQVF
TGCAGCGTTTTCCGGCAGGGGGAGGGTGAGCAGGTCTTC
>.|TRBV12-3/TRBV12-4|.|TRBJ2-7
CASGLGGAYEQYF
TGTGCCAGCGGATTGGGGGGTGCCTACGAGCAGTACTTC
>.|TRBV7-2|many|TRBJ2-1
CASSSRDNEQFF
TGTGCCAGCAGTTCCCGGGACAATGAGCAGTTCTTC
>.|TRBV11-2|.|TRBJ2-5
CASSFHVLARIQEIQYF
TGTGCCAGCAGCTTTCATGTCCTAGCTAGAATCCAAGAGATCCAGTACTTC
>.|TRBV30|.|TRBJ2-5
CAWRIETQYF
TGTGCCTGGAGAATTGAGACCCAGTACTTC
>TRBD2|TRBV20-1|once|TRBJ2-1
CSARFGLAGGPVPRQFF
TGCAGTGCTAGATTTGGACTAGCGGGGGGGCCCGTTCCGCGGCAGTTCTTC
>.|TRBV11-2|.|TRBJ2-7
CASSLELLPPYNEQYF
TGTGCCAGCAGCTTAGAGTTGCTACCACCCTACAATGAGCAGTACTTC
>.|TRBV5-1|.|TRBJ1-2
CASSSGLAGNGYTF
TGCGCCAGCAGCTCGGGACTAGCGGGAAATGGCTACACCTTC
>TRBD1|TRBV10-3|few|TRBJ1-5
CAISDAPGQGLGPQHF
TGTGCCATCAGTGATGCACCGGGACAGGGATTGGGGCCCCAGCATTTT
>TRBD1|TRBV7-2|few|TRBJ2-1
CASSSNRDSYNEQFF
TGTGCCAGCAGCTCAAACCGGGACAGCTACAATGAGCAGTTCTTC
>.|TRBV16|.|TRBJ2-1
CASSPPNRVYNEQFF
TGTGCCAGCAGTCCCCCCAACAGGGTCTACAATGAGCAGTTCTTC
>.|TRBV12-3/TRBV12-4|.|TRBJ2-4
CASSLRRVKNIQYF
TGTGCCAGCAGTTTAAGGCGGGTAAAAAACATTCAGTACTTC
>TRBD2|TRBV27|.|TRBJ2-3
CASSLWTSGADTQYF
TGTGCCAGCAGTCTCTGGACTAGCGGAGCAGATACGCAGTATTTT
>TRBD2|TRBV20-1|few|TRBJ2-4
CSARALLAVITEQYF
TGCAGTGCTAGAGCCCTACTAGCGGTAATTACGGAGCAGTACTTC
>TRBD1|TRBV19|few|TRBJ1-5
CASRLGGFNQPQHF
TGTGCCAGTAGACTAGGGGGCTTCAATCAGCCCCAGCATTTT
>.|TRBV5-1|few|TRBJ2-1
CASSPYDLSQYNEQFF
TGCGCCAGCAGCCCCTATGACTTGTCCCAATACAATGAGCAGTTCTTC